The T cell receptor (beta chain) described here comes from a study of OX40 agonist ivuxolimab in advanced cancers. Profiled with immunoSEQ multiplex PCR; TCRdb holds only in-frame clones, not every one. The data contain more than 35,000 clones, 80% of them seen just once; the ten biggest clones take up more than 6%. From germline, CDR1 is SGDLS and CDR2 YYNGEE. The V end lost 4 bases, the J end lost 0 bases, and 13 bases lay between the germline ends. This CDR3 spans 15 amino acids. This clone was found a few times. Other DNA sequences of this sample code for an identical CDR3. It was autoimmune disease history or systemic immunosuppression that excluded patients. Samples were taken at baseline and on day 1 of cycles 4 and 7.

This sequence was found in an adult with an advanced solid tumor such as melanoma, head and neck, liver or kidney cancer. The sequenced sample was CD4+ or CD8+ T cells sorted from blood, obtained in a trial of the OX40 agonist ivuxolimab. The J gene is TRBJ1-2, the V gene TRBV9; D unresolved. The CDR3 DNA sequence: TGTGCCAGCAGCCCAGAGGCGGTGGCTAACTATGGCTACACCTTC. Its protein product is CASSPEAVANYGYTF.